A selection of T cell receptor beta chains follows, all from one sample in a study of blood T cells in healthy people across ages. TCRdb fed the 5' RACE reads into MiXCR, producing one record per CDR3 protein. The table lists roughly 1.5 million distinct CDR3 sequences, 35% to 45% of them singletons. Sequenced input: blood. The receptor set was obtained from a woman aged 18-35 years in good health. CDR3s include the opening cysteine and the closing phenylalanine or tryptophan. A D gene is named only where the DNA matches it firmly.

D gene	V gene	J gene	CDR3 protein
TRBD2	TRBV7-9	TRBJ2-7	CASSLGSGVKYEQYF
-	TRBV27	TRBJ2-3	CASSLIGGPKLTDTQYF
-	TRBV2	TRBJ1-2	CASSEDGPGYGYTF
TRBD2	TRBV7-2	TRBJ2-2	CASSVQGLAVNTGELFF
TRBD2	TRBV20-1	TRBJ2-3	CSALLAEGVDTQYF
-	TRBV28	TRBJ2-7	CASSSYLGQRDEQYF
TRBD2	TRBV14	TRBJ2-1	CASSLLIVAGVDEQFF
-	TRBV7-6	TRBJ1-2	CASSSAQGGYTF
-	TRBV7-9	TRBJ2-1	CASSLGMIYNEQFF
-	TRBV20-1	TRBJ2-3	CSARVFSGLSTDTQYF
-	TRBV7-6	TRBJ2-1	CASSLQGSSYNEQFF
-	TRBV20-1	TRBJ2-7	CSARDLGDNFYEQYF
-	TRBV7-9	-	CASSLWVTRDSPQETQFF
TRBD2	TRBV27	-	CASSTGLAGGSNEQYF
TRBD2	TRBV6-1	TRBJ2-1	CANSQRSSGGAMNEQFF
TRBD1	TRBV29-1	TRBJ1-4	CSGRDRGTEKLFF
-	TRBV12-3/TRBV12-4	TRBJ2-7	CASSFLTGEDNEQYF
-	TRBV12-3/TRBV12-4	TRBJ1-2	CASSVGIQGLGYTF
-	TRBV6-2/TRBV6-3	-	CASNTEGYEQYF
-	TRBV7-9	TRBJ2-1	CASSYREANEQFF
TRBD2	TRBV9	TRBJ2-3	CASSESGATDTQYF
TRBD1	TRBV27	-	CASSNRQGGGYEQYF
TRBD1	TRBV3-1	TRBJ2-7	CASSQNRGGHEQYF
TRBD2	TRBV20-1	TRBJ2-5	CSANTGTRPNEQYF
TRBD2	TRBV6-5	TRBJ2-5	CASSTQRGAETQYF
-	TRBV30	TRBJ2-1	CAWSVRKVGPYNEQFF
-	TRBV29-1	TRBJ2-3	CSVGPKSSTDTQYF
-	TRBV20-1	TRBJ1-2	CSASGPGDYGYTF
TRBD2	TRBV5-1	TRBJ2-3	CASTESGSKRTQYF
TRBD1	TRBV5-1	TRBJ2-5	CASSVGRDRVRETQYF
TRBD2	TRBV6-2/TRBV6-3	TRBJ2-1	CASSASKTSGRFLDEQFF
-	TRBV7-2	TRBJ1-6	CASSDSPLKSLHF
TRBD1	TRBV7-2	TRBJ2-1	CASNRDRGGNEQFF